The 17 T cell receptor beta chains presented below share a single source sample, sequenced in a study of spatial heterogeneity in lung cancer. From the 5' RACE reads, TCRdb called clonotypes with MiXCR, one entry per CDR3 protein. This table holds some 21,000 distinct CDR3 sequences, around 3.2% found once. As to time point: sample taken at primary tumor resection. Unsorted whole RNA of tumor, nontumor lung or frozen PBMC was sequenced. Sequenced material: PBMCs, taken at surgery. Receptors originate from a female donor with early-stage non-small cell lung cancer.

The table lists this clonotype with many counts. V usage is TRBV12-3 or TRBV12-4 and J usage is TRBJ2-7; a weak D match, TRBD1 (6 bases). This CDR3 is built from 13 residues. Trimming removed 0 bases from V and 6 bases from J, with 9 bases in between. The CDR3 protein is CASSLAGGGEQYF. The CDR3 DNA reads TGTGCCAGCAGTTTAGCTGGGGGCGGCGAGCAGTACTTC.

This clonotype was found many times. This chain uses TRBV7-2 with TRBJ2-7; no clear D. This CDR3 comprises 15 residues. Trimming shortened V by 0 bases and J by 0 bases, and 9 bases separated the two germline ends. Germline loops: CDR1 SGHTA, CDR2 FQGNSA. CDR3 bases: TGTGCCAGCAGCTTAGCAGGGATCAGCTCCTACGAGCAGTACTTC. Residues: CASSLAGISSYEQYF.

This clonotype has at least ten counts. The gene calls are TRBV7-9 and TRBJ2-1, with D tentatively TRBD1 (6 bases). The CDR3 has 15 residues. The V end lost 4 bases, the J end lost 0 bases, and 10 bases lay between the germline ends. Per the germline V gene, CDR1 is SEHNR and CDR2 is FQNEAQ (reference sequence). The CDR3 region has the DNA TGTGCCAGCAGCTGGGACATGAGCTCCTACAATGAGCAGTTCTTC. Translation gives CASSWDMSSYNEQFF.

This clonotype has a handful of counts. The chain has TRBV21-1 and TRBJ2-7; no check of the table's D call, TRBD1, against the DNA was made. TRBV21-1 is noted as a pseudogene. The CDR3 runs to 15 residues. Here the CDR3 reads CASSKTRDKCYEQYF. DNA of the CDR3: TGTGCCAGCAGCAAAACCCGGGACAAGTGCTACGAGCAGTACTTC.

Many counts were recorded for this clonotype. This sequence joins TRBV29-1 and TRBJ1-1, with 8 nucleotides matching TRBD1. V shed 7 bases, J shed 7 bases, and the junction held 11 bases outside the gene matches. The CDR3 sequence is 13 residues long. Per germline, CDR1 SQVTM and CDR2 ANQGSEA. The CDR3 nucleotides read TGCAGCGGTGGGGCAGGGGGCAGTTTTGAAGCTTTCTTT. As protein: CSGGAGGSFEAFF.

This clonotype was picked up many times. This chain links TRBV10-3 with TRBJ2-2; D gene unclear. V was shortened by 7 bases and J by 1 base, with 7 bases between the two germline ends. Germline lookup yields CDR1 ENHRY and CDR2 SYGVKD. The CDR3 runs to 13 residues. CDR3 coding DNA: TGTGCCATCAAGTCCCAGAACACCGGGGAGCTGTTTTTT. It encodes CAIKSQNTGELFF.

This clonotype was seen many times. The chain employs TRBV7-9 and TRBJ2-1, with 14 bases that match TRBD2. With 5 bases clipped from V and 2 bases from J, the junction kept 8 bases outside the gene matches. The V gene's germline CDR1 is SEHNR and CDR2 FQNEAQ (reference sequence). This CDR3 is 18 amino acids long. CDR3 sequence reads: CASSPGTSGRVPYNEQFF. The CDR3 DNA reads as TGTGCCAGCAGCCCCGGGACTAGCGGGAGAGTTCCCTACAATGAGCAGTTCTTC.

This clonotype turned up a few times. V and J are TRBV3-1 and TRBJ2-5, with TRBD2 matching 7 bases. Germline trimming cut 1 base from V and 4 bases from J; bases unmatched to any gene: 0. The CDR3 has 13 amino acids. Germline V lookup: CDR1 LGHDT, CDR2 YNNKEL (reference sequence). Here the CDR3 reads CASSQGGRETQYF. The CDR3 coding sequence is TGTGCCAGCAGCCAAGGCGGGAGAGAGACCCAGTACTTC.

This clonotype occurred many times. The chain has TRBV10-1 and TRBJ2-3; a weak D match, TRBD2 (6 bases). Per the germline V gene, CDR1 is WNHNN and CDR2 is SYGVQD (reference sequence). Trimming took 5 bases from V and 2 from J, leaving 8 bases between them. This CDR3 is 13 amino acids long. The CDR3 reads CASSRLVTDTQYF. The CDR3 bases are TGCGCCAGCAGTAGACTAGTCACAGATACGCAGTATTTT.

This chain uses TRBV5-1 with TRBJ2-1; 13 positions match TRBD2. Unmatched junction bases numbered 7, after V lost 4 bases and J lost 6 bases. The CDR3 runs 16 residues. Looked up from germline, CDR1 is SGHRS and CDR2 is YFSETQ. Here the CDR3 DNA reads TGCGCCAGCAGCCCGGAACTAGCGGGAGGGAGCAATGAGCAGTTCTTC. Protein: CASSPELAGGSNEQFF. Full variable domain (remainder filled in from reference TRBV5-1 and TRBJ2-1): KAGVTQTPRYLIKTRGQQVTLSCSPISGHRSVSWYQQTPGQGLQFLFEYFSETQRNKGNFPGRFSGRQFSNSRSEMNVSTLELGDSALYLCASSPELAGGSNEQFFGPGTRLTVL.

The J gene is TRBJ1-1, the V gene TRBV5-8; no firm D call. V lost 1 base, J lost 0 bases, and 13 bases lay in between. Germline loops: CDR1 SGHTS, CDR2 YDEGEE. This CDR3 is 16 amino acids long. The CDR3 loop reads CASSLRIRTVNTEAFF. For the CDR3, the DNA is TGTGCCAGCAGCTTGCGGATTCGTACTGTGAACACTGAAGCTTTCTTT. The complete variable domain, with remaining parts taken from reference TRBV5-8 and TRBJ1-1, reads EAGVTQSPTHLIKTRGQQATLRCSPISGHTSVYWYQQALGLGLQFLLWYDEGEERNRGNFPPRFSGRQFPNYSSELNVNALELEDSALYLCASSLRIRTVNTEAFFGQGTRLTVV.

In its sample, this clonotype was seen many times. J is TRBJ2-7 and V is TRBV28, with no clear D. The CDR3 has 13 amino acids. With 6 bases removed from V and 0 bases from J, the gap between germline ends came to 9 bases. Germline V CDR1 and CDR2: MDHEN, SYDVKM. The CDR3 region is CASRPGSSYEQYF. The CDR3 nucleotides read TGTGCCAGCAGGCCCGGTAGCTCCTACGAGCAGTACTTC.

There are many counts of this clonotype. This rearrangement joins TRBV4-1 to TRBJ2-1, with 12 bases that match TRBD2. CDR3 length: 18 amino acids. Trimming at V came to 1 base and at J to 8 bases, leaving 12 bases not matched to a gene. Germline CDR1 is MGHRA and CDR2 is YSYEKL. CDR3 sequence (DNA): TGCGCCAGCAGCCAAGGAGGTCTACTAGCGGGAGGAAGGGATGAGCAGTTCTTC. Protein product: CASSQGGLLAGGRDEQFF.

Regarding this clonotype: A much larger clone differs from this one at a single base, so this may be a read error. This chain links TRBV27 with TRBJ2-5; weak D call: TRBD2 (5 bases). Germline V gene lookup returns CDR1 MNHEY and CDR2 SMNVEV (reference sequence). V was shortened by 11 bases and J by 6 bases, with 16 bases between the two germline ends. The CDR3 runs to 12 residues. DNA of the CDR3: TGTGCCTGCTCCCGGCGGAGGAAGACCCAGTACTTC. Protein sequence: CACSRRRKTQYF.

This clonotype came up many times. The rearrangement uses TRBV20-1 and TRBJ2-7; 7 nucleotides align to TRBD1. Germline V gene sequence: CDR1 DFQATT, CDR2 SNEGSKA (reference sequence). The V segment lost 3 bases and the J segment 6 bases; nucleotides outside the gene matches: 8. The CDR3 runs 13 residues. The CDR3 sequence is CSASTDRKGEQYF. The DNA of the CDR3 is TGCAGTGCTAGTACGGACAGGAAGGGCGAGCAGTACTTC.

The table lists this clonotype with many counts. The CDR3 reads CASSGGDSYNEQFF. The CDR3 DNA reads as TGTGCCAGCAGCGGGGGGGACTCCTACAATGAGCAGTTCTTC. The chain joins TRBV9 to TRBJ2-1; maybe TRBD2 (6 bases). Germline V gene sequence: CDR1 SGDLS, CDR2 YYNGEE. With 3 bases removed from V and 0 bases from J, the gap between germline ends came to 7 bases. The CDR3 is 14 amino acids.

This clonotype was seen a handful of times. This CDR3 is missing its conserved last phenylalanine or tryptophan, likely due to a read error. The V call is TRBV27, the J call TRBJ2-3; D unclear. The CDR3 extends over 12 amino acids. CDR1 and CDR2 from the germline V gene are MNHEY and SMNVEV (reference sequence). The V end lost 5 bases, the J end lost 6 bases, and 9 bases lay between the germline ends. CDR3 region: CASSPAGDTQYL. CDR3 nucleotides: TGTGCCAGCAGTCCGGCCGGGGATACGCAGTATTTG.